This passage covers 27 T cell receptor beta chains from one sample sequenced in a study of shared T cell receptors in the human thymus. The method was immunoSEQ multiplex PCR; TCRdb's version includes in-frame clones alone and lacks a portion of them. The sample consists of hundreds of thousands of clones, approximately 90% of them appearing once. These same records also appear under a second study, on human thymus T cells.

The source material was thymocytes. Receptor source: a boy under two years old with a congenital heart defect.

V usage is TRBV25-1 and J usage is TRBJ2-3; 8 bases line up with TRBD1. CDR1 and CDR2 from the germline V gene are MGHDK and SYGVNS. The CDR3 loop spans 16 amino acids. V shed 3 bases, J shed 5 bases, and the junction held 10 bases outside the gene matches. CDR3 in amino acids: CASSEGQDTSGDTQYF. Written as DNA, the CDR3 is TGTGCCAGCAGTGAGGGACAGGACACCTCAGGAGATACGCAGTATTTT.

About this clone: A read error may account for a junction end that differs from germline. The chain couples TRBV5-3 to TRBJ2-7; 10 bases are shared with TRBD1. TRBV5-3 is known as an ORF, though its function is uncertain. This CDR3 has 13 amino acids. CDR3 sequence (DNA): TGTGCCAGCAGCTGGGACAGGGGCTACGAGCAGTACTTC. Its translation: CASSWDRGYEQYF.

CDR3 region: CASSMGRAYEQYF. CDR3 DNA: TGTGCCAGTAGTATGGGCAGGGCCTACGAGCAGTACTTC. The chain recombines TRBV19 with TRBJ2-7, with D perhaps matching TRBD1 (5 bases). From germline, CDR1 is LNHDA and CDR2 SQIVND (reference sequence). V was pared by 3 bases and J by 2 bases, with 8 bases between. This CDR3 region has 13 residues.

V is TRBV9 and J is TRBJ2-7, with 7 positions matching TRBD1. Germline loops: CDR1 SGDLS, CDR2 YYNGEE. Losses at the gene ends were 1 base for V and 0 bases for J; bases not matched to a gene: 4. The CDR3 is made up of 15 amino acids. Written as DNA, the CDR3 is TGTGCCAGCAGCGTACAGGGGGAACCCTCCTACGAGCAGTACTTC. This codes for CASSVQGEPSYEQYF.

The chain combines TRBV11-3 with TRBJ2-7; 12 bases are shared with TRBD1. This CDR3 spans 15 amino acids. With V trimmed by 5 bases and J by 2 bases, 4 bases remained unmatched. The germline V gene has CDR1 SGHNT and CDR2 YENEEA. DNA for the CDR3: TGTGCCAGCAGCGCACGGGACAGGGGGCCCTACGAGCAGTACTTC. Protein: CASSARDRGPYEQYF.

This chain uses TRBV2 with TRBJ2-3; 9 bases map to TRBD1. Germline V gene lookup returns CDR1 SNHLY and CDR2 FYNNEI. The CDR3 has 13 amino acids. V trimming: 10 bases; J trimming: 5 bases; junction bases outside the gene matches: 7. The CDR3 here is CATPTGGRDTQYF. The CDR3 bases are TGTGCCACCCCTACAGGGGGCAGAGATACGCAGTATTTT.

The chain carries TRBV7-9 and TRBJ2-7; 7 bases line up with TRBD1. This CDR3 has 15 amino acids. The V and J ends lost 1 base and 0 bases, in that order; junction bases with no gene match: 3. The germline CDR1 and CDR2 sequences are SEHNR and FQNEAQ (reference sequence). The CDR3 coding sequence is TGTGCCAGCAGCTTAGATACAGGGGTCTCCTACGAGCAGTACTTC. It specifies CASSLDTGVSYEQYF.

The chain has TRBV7-9 and TRBJ2-7; tentative D call: TRBD2 (6 bases). CDR1 is SEHNR and CDR2 is FQNEAQ in the germline V gene (reference sequence). Trimming removed 5 bases from V and 2 bases from J, with 28 bases in between. This CDR3 comprises 19 residues. CDR3 in DNA: TGTGCCAGCAGCCCCGGACGGGGACTTGTAGGGAAACTCGCCTACGAGCAGTACTTC. Protein: CASSPGRGLVGKLAYEQYF.

This rearrangement joins TRBV19 to TRBJ2-3; the match to TRBD2 covers 13 bases. V dropped 4 bases and J dropped 5; count of bases not matched to a gene: 6. CDR3 length equals 16 residues. Germline V lookup: CDR1 LNHDA, CDR2 SQIVND (reference sequence). The CDR3 protein is CASSTRLAGGIDTQYF. For the CDR3, the DNA is TGTGCCAGTAGTACTCGACTAGCGGGAGGAATAGATACGCAGTATTTT.

The chain links TRBV28 to TRBJ2-1, with D possibly TRBD1 on 5 matching bases. V lost 5 bases to trimming and J lost 0 bases, with 17 bases between them. Germline CDR1 and CDR2: MDHEN and SYDVKM. The CDR3 runs to 17 residues. CDR3 sequence reads: CASSTGGATSSYNEQFF. The DNA of the CDR3 is TGTGCCAGCAGTACGGGTGGGGCGACGAGCTCCTACAATGAGCAGTTCTTC.

The rearrangement uses TRBV9 and TRBJ2-3; 9 bases line up with TRBD2. Germline lookup yields CDR1 SGDLS and CDR2 YYNGEE. V was pared by 0 bases and J by 4 bases, with 15 bases of the junction left unmatched. The CDR3 runs 19 residues. CDR3 nucleotide sequence: TGTGCCAGCAGCGTAGCTCATTTCGTTGAGCGGGAGGAGGCAGATACGCAGTATTTT. Amino acid sequence: CASSVAHFVEREEADTQYF.

The chain uses TRBV5-8 and TRBJ2-7; no firm D call. This CDR3 spans 15 amino acids. The V gene lost 0 bases and the J gene lost 0 bases, with 10 bases spanning the gap. Germline V gives CDR1 SGHTS, CDR2 YDEGEE. The chain's CDR3 is CASSLVPRSSYEQYF. CDR3 coding DNA: TGTGCCAGCAGCTTGGTCCCTAGGAGCTCCTACGAGCAGTACTTC.

This clone occurred once. Relative to the germline gene, one junction end is altered; a read error may explain this. The chain has TRBV5-6 and TRBJ1-1; 7 bases match TRBD1. CDR3 length: 11 amino acids. Germline V lookup: CDR1 SGHDT, CDR2 YYEEEE. The DNA of the CDR3 is TGTGCCAGCAGCTTGAGGGACAGTCGCCCCTTT. Translation: CASSLRDSRPF. The full variable domain, with the rest looked up from reference TRBV5-6 and TRBJ1-1, is DAGVTQSPTHLIKTRGQQVTLRCSPKSGHDTVSWYQQALGQGPQFIFQYYEEEERQRGNFPDRFSGHQFPNYSSELNVNALLLGDSALYLCASSLRDSRPFGQGTRLTVV.

About this clone: Distinct nucleotide sequences in the sample also encode this CDR3. The genes are TRBV5-8 and TRBJ1-5; TRBD1 might be the D (6 bases). This CDR3 contains 16 residues. V lost 4 bases and J lost 2, with 16 bases in between. Germline lookup yields CDR1 SGHTS and CDR2 YDEGEE. The DNA of the CDR3 is TGTGCCAGCAGCCCTAGTGGCAGGGGTGGCAATCAGCCCCAGCATTTT. Its translation: CASSPSGRGGNQPQHF.

The chain has TRBV6-1 and TRBJ1-4; 7 bases agree with TRBD1. The CDR3 sequence is 18 residues long. V lost 3 bases to trimming and J lost 5 bases; unmatched junction nucleotides: 15. The germline V gene has CDR1 MNHNS and CDR2 SASEGT. In DNA, the CDR3 is TGTGCCAGCAGTGAGATCGGAACAGGGGTTGAAGAGAATGAAAAACTGTTTTTT. Translating gives CASSEIGTGVEENEKLFF.

The V gene is TRBV13, the J gene TRBJ2-7; TRBD1 agrees at 8 bases. Germline loops: CDR1 PRHDT, CDR2 FYEKMQ (reference sequence). The CDR3 contains 13 residues. After removal of 5 bases from V and 3 bases from J, the junction contained 3 bases not matched to a gene. The CDR3 DNA sequence: TGTGCCAGCAGCACAGGGGGTCTCTACGAGCAGTACTTC. Its protein product is CASSTGGLYEQYF.

J is TRBJ2-7 and V is TRBV7-2; TRBD1 aligns across 10 bases. The CDR3 has 14 residues. V shed 5 bases and J 4 bases; nucleotides not matched to a gene: 5. Germline values: CDR1 SGHTA, CDR2 FQGNSA. CDR3 nucleotides: TGTGCCAGCAGCCCCGACAGGGGGCCTTACGAGCAGTACTTC. It yields the protein CASSPDRGPYEQYF.

V and J are TRBV30 and TRBJ2-1; D possibly corresponds to TRBD2 (5 bases). Germline values: CDR1 GTSNPN, CDR2 SVGIG (reference sequence). The CDR3 sequence is 17 residues long. Trimming pared 1 base from V and 1 base from J, leaving 17 bases between. CDR3 in DNA: TGTGCCTGGAGTGGCGGTAGAGGGCGGTTATCCTACAATGAGCAGTTCTTC. As protein: CAWSGGRGRLSYNEQFF.

J is TRBJ1-3 and V is TRBV10-2; D gene uncertain. Trimming shortened V by 7 bases and J by 0 bases, and 7 bases separated the two germline ends. The germline gives CDR1 WSHSY, CDR2 SAAADI. The CDR3 totals 13 residues. CDR3 coding DNA: TGCGCCAGCACCCCTCTCTCTGGAAACACCATATATTTT. Its translation: CASTPLSGNTIYF.

The chain carries TRBV6-1 and TRBJ2-1, with 8 positions matching TRBD2. Germline CDR1 MNHNS, CDR2 SASEGT. This CDR3 is built from 14 residues. V shed 6 bases and J 6 bases; nucleotides not matched to a gene: 7. In DNA form, the CDR3 reads TGTGCCAGCAGCCACGGACTAGCTCGCAATGAGCAGTTCTTC. Protein sequence: CASSHGLARNEQFF.

The chain couples TRBV25-1 to TRBJ2-7; D not resolved. Germline CDR1 is MGHDK and CDR2 is SYGVNS. Trimming removed 8 bases at V and 4 bases at J, with 12 bases between. The CDR3 has 12 amino acids. This chain's CDR3 is CASSGSSYEQYF. In DNA form, the CDR3 reads TGTGCCAGCTCCGGGTCCTCGTACGAGCAGTACTTC.

The chain is built from TRBV9 and TRBJ2-2, with TRBD2 identical over 11 bases. Germline assignment: CDR1 SGDLS and CDR2 YYNGEE. This CDR3 comprises 17 residues. With 0 bases clipped from V and 3 bases from J, the junction kept 4 bases outside the gene matches. CDR3 nucleotide sequence: TGTGCCAGCAGCGTAGGTAGTAGCGGGAGGGACACCGGGGAGCTGTTTTTT. It specifies CASSVGSSGRDTGELFF.

The rearrangement joins TRBV28 to TRBJ1-2; D may be TRBD1 (6 bases). The CDR3 runs to 17 residues. Germline CDR1 reads MDHEN; CDR2 reads SYDVKM. V dropped 5 bases and J dropped 2 bases, with 21 bases sitting between them. CDR3: CASSPSPGTPRNYGYTF. The CDR3 DNA follows: TGTGCCAGCAGTCCCTCTCCCGGGACACCAAGGAACTATGGCTACACCTTC.

This chain uses TRBV7-9 with TRBJ2-1, with 11 bases fitting TRBD2. The junction had 9 bases not matched to a gene; V was cut back by 7 bases and J by 10 bases. Looked up from germline, CDR1 is SEHNR and CDR2 is FQNEAQ (reference sequence). There are 14 residues in the CDR3. The CDR3 spells CASTGRLAGREQFF. CDR3 nucleotides: TGTGCCAGCACCGGTAGACTAGCGGGAAGGGAGCAGTTCTTC.

The chain combines TRBV6-6 with TRBJ1-1, with 7 bases lining up with TRBD1. The trim removed 6 bases at V and 4 bases at J, leaving 5 bases unmatched. The CDR3 runs 13 residues. Germline CDR1 and CDR2: MNHNY and SVGAGI (reference sequence). CDR3 sequence: CASSPTGFTEAFF. CDR3 bases: TGTGCCAGCAGCCCGACAGGGTTCACTGAAGCTTTCTTT.

This chain uses TRBV6-5 with TRBJ2-3; 7 bases map to TRBD2. Losses at the gene ends were 8 bases for V and 0 bases for J; bases not matched to a gene: 8. The V gene's germline CDR1 is MNHEY and CDR2 SVGAGI. The CDR3 length is 15 residues. This CDR3 reads CASRNSGPSTDTQYF. The CDR3 DNA follows: TGTGCCAGCCGAAATAGCGGGCCTAGCACAGATACGCAGTATTTT.

The J gene is TRBJ2-2, the V gene TRBV10-1; 8 positions match TRBD2. Germline CDR1 reads WNHNN; CDR2 reads SYGVQD (reference sequence). Losses at the gene ends were 3 bases for V and 7 bases for J; bases not matched to a gene: 7. The CDR3 is made up of 15 amino acids. Here the CDR3 reads CASSDRSSGRGELFF. The CDR3, as DNA: TGCGCCAGCAGTGACAGGTCTAGCGGGCGCGGGGAGCTGTTTTTT.